A single sample is the source of the 27 T cell receptor beta chains below, sequenced in a study of CD8+ T cells in alopecia areata. The authors extracted RNA and reverse transcribed it into cDNA as the sequencing template. Produced via immunoSEQ multiplex PCR; TCRdb's table is partial and in-frame only. There are over 150,000 clones in the sample; about 53% occur only once, and 10% to 11% lies in the top ten. Described treatment: oral pan-JAK inhibitor, 5-10 mg twice daily. The sequenced sample was CD8+ T cells sorted from blood, obtained at week 24, from a patient treated with tofacitinib. Every receptor here comes from a human donor with alopecia areata.

The rearrangement links TRBV27 to TRBJ2-2; D unresolved. The germline gives CDR1 MNHEY, CDR2 SMNVEV (reference sequence). V lost 1 base and J 5 bases, leaving 11 bases between the germline ends. This CDR3 is built from 15 residues. CDR3 loop: CASSLLAGRTGELFF. CDR3 nucleotides: TGTGCCAGCAGTTTATTAGCAGGTCGGACCGGGGAGCTGTTTTTT.

The chain's CDR3 is CASSSGGPQPQHF. In DNA form, the CDR3 reads TGTGCCAGCAGTTCCGGGGGACCACAGCCCCAGCATTTT. J is TRBJ1-5 and V is TRBV6-6; weak D call: TRBD1 (5 bases). CDR1 is MNHNY and CDR2 is SVGAGI in the germline V gene (reference sequence). This CDR3 has 13 amino acids. Trimming removed 4 bases from V and 7 bases from J, with 11 bases in between.

The rearrangement uses TRBV7-3 and TRBJ1-5, with 8 nucleotides matching TRBD1. This CDR3 is 14 amino acids long. J was trimmed by 6 bases and V by 5 bases; bases with no gene match: 6. Germline V gives CDR1 SGHTA, CDR2 FQGTGA. The CDR3 sequence is CASSDGQGPQPQHF. CDR3 coding DNA: TGTGCCAGCAGCGACGGACAGGGACCTCAGCCCCAGCATTTT.

This clone came up a few times. CDR3 loop: CSVAGSAGYTF. CDR3 coding DNA: TGCAGCGTTGCGGGCAGTGCCGGCTACACCTTC. The chain has TRBV29-1 and TRBJ1-2; D is undetermined. This CDR3 region has 11 residues. In germline, CDR1 is SQVTM, CDR2 ANQGSEA. Trimming cost V 4 bases and J 8 bases, with 11 bases left between them.

The rearrangement uses TRBV11-3 and TRBJ1-2; perhaps TRBD1 as D (6 bases). The ends were cut back, 5 bases at V and 4 bases at J, with 20 bases in the middle. Germline CDR1 and CDR2: SGHNT and YENEEA. The CDR3 spans 16 residues. CDR3: CASSLRDTQTVYGYTF. CDR3 sequence (DNA): TGTGCCAGCAGCCTGAGGGACACCCAGACGGTCTATGGCTACACCTTC.

V gene TRBV4-3 combines with J gene TRBJ1-2; D is possibly TRBD1 (5 bases). The CDR3 sequence is 17 residues long. CDR1 is LGHNA, CDR2 YSLEER, per germline. The V end was cut by 0 bases, the J end by 7 bases, with 21 bases between. The CDR3, as DNA: TGCGCCAGCAGCCAAGATCTTACCGGCAGGGTGTCGAGTGGCTACACCTTC. Protein sequence: CASSQDLTGRVSSGYTF.

Worth noting for this clone: The sample holds other DNA sequences that translate to the same CDR3. This sequence joins TRBV9 and TRBJ2-1, with 10 bases fitting TRBD2. The CDR3 spans 15 residues. After removal of 1 base from V and 7 bases from J, the junction contained 5 bases not matched to a gene. Germline V lookup: CDR1 SGDLS, CDR2 YYNGEE. The CDR3 here is CASSVSSGGANEQFF. In DNA, the CDR3 is TGTGCCAGCAGCGTATCAAGCGGGGGGGCAAATGAGCAGTTCTTC.

The rearrangement uses TRBV5-1 and TRBJ2-1; D might be TRBD1 or TRBD2, each matching 5 bases. V dropped 0 bases and J dropped 6 bases, with 7 bases sitting between them. CDR1 and CDR2 from the germline V gene are SGHRS and YFSETQ. The CDR3 loop spans 13 amino acids. The CDR3 bases are TGCGCCAGCAGCTTGGACGGGGCCAATGAGCAGTTCTTC. Amino acids: CASSLDGANEQFF.

The chain recombines TRBV11-2 with TRBJ1-2; the D gene is possibly TRBD1 (5 bases). The V gene lost 1 base and the J gene lost 5 bases, with 8 bases spanning the gap. The CDR3 runs 13 residues. CDR1 is SGHAT, CDR2 FQNNGV, per germline. The CDR3 sequence is CASSLGRAYGYTF. CDR3 DNA: TGTGCCAGCAGCTTAGGCAGGGCTTATGGCTACACCTTC.

The rearrangement uses TRBV19 and TRBJ2-1; D possibly corresponds to TRBD1 (5 bases). From germline, CDR1 is LNHDA and CDR2 SQIVND (reference sequence). This CDR3 region has 14 residues. V lost 4 bases and J lost 5, with 12 bases in between. CDR3 sequence: CASSNLGRDNEQFF. The CDR3 DNA is TGTGCCAGTAGTAATCTTGGCAGGGACAATGAGCAGTTCTTC.

The V call is TRBV6-4, the J call TRBJ2-3, with 7 bases fitting TRBD2. V dropped 6 bases and J dropped 4; count of bases not matched to a gene: 7. The germline V gene has CDR1 MRHNA and CDR2 SNTAGT. This CDR3 is built from 14 residues. CDR3 residues: CASSIRSGADTQYF. The CDR3 nucleotides read TGTGCCAGCAGCATCAGGAGCGGGGCAGATACGCAGTATTTT.

This chain uses TRBV7-2 with TRBJ2-3; D remains unclear. The germline V and J ends were trimmed by 1 base and 4 bases, with 3 bases remaining between them. This CDR3 region has 12 residues. Germline assignment: CDR1 SGHTA and CDR2 FQGNSA. The CDR3 protein is CASSLVPDTQYF. The CDR3 nucleotides are TGTGCCAGCAGCTTAGTCCCAGATACGCAGTATTTT. The full variable domain, in which reference TRBV7-2 and TRBJ2-3 provide the parts outside the CDR3, is GAGVSQSPSNKVTEKGKDVELRCDPISGHTALYWYRQSLGQGLEFLIYFQGNSAPDKSGLPSDRFSAERTGGSVSTLTIQRTQQEDSAVYLCASSLVPDTQYFGPGTRLTVL.

This clone was recorded once. This chain links TRBV14 with TRBJ1-1; 7 positions match TRBD1. The J segment lost 4 bases and the V segment lost 1 base, leaving 0 bases of the junction unmatched. Per germline, CDR1 SGHDN and CDR2 FVKESK. The CDR3 loop spans 13 amino acids. CDR3 coding DNA: TGTGCCAGCAGCCAAGGACAGGGCACTGAAGCTTTCTTT. This sequence encodes CASSQGQGTEAFF.

The sample holds a few counts of this clone. This chain joins TRBV11-2 and TRBJ1-1; 8 bases are shared with TRBD1. Germline V lookup: CDR1 SGHAT, CDR2 FQNNGV. The CDR3 is 13 residues long. Trimming cost V 5 bases and J 11 bases; bases outside gene matches: 10. The chain's CDR3 is CASSMDRASLAFF. CDR3 DNA: TGTGCCAGCAGCATGGACAGGGCCTCTTTGGCTTTCTTT.

This clone occurred a few times. The V and J genes are TRBV6-6 and TRBJ1-1; unclear D gene. V lost 0 bases, J lost 8 bases, and 10 bases lay in between. Per the germline V gene, CDR1 is MNHNY and CDR2 is SVGAGI (reference sequence). The CDR3 runs 13 residues. DNA of the CDR3: TGTGCCAGCAGTTACTCGGTCACTGTGGAAGCTTTCTTT. Its protein is CASSYSVTVEAFF.

This clone was seen only a few times. This chain connects TRBV30 to TRBJ2-1; tentatively, D is TRBD1 (7 bases). CDR3 length equals 14 residues. V was cut by 2 bases and J by 3 bases, with 11 bases left in between. Germline V CDR1 and CDR2: GTSNPN, SVGIG (reference sequence). Here the CDR3 reads CAWSSGGYYNEQFF. In DNA form, the CDR3 reads TGTGCCTGGAGTTCAGGGGGGTACTACAATGAGCAGTTCTTC.

This sequence joins TRBV2 and TRBJ2-3, with 8 bases identical to TRBD1. The V segment lost 3 bases and the J segment 2 bases; nucleotides outside the gene matches: 7. Germline loops: CDR1 SNHLY, CDR2 FYNNEI. CDR3 length: 16 amino acids. The CDR3: CASSDLTGETTDTQYF. The CDR3 region has the DNA TGTGCCAGCAGTGACTTGACAGGGGAAACCACAGATACGCAGTATTTT.

This clone came up a few times. J is TRBJ2-2 and V is TRBV11-2; 11 bases are shared with TRBD2. The CDR3 totals 15 residues. Germline values: CDR1 SGHAT, CDR2 FQNNGV. J was trimmed by 7 bases and V by 6 bases; bases with no gene match: 7. CDR3 DNA sequence: TGTGCCAGCAGACCCGGGACTAGCGGCGTCGGGGAGCTGTTTTTT. Amino acid sequence: CASRPGTSGVGELFF.

This chain connects TRBV29-1 to TRBJ1-2; D is possibly TRBD1 (5 bases). V was clipped by 0 bases and J by 0 bases, with 17 bases between them. CDR1 is SQVTM and CDR2 is ANQGSEA in the germline V gene. The CDR3 is made up of 17 amino acids. CDR3 sequence reads: CSVEDLYGAEANYGYTF. In DNA form, the CDR3 reads TGCAGCGTTGAAGATCTGTATGGGGCAGAAGCTAACTATGGCTACACCTTC.

The J gene is TRBJ1-2, the V gene TRBV6-5; 11 bases are a match to TRBD1. The trim removed 7 bases at V and 7 bases at J, leaving 11 bases unmatched. Germline loops: CDR1 MNHEY, CDR2 SVGAGI. The CDR3 has 15 amino acids. As DNA, the CDR3 is TGTGCCAGCAAGGTCCAGGACAGGGGGCTCGGTGGCTACACCTTC. It is translated as CASKVQDRGLGGYTF.

The chain couples TRBV27 to TRBJ2-3; D may be TRBD2 (6 bases). The V end lost 3 bases, the J end lost 6 bases, and 13 bases lay between the germline ends. CDR3 length: 14 amino acids. Per germline, CDR1 MNHEY and CDR2 SMNVEV (reference sequence). DNA for the CDR3: TGTGCCAGCAGTTTGGGGGGAGCTCGGGATACGCAGTATTTT. Encoded protein: CASSLGGARDTQYF.

The chain recombines TRBV5-1 with TRBJ2-2; D is ambiguous. V was pared by 0 bases and J by 2 bases, with 5 bases between. CDR1 and CDR2 (germline): SGHRS, YFSETQ. This CDR3 has 14 amino acids. CDR3 bases: TGCGCCAGCAGCTTGGACAGTAACACCGGGGAGCTGTTTTTT. Translated, it gives CASSLDSNTGELFF.

In its sample, this clone was seen a few times. The same CDR3 is also encoded by other DNA sequences in this sample. The genes are TRBV5-1 and TRBJ1-1, with 9 bases aligning to TRBD1. The CDR3 spans 15 residues. Trimming at V came to 4 bases and at J to 7 bases, leaving 11 bases not matched to a gene. Per germline, CDR1 SGHRS and CDR2 YFSETQ. CDR3 DNA: TGCGCCAGCAGCCCGAAACAGGGGGCGATGGTTGAAGCTTTCTTT. Its translation is CASSPKQGAMVEAFF.

J is TRBJ2-4 and V is TRBV13; the D call may be TRBD1 or TRBD2 (5 bases each). CDR3 size: 16 residues. Germline loops: CDR1 PRHDT, CDR2 FYEKMQ (reference sequence). V lost 5 bases and J 1 base, leaving 15 bases between the germline ends. The CDR3: CASSPRGDGAKNIQYF. The CDR3 DNA follows: TGTGCCAGCAGCCCACGAGGGGATGGGGCCAAAAACATTCAGTACTTC.

The genes are TRBV11-2 and TRBJ1-1; D unresolved. The CDR3 has 11 residues. CDR1 and CDR2 (germline): SGHAT, FQNNGV. V was trimmed by 5 bases and J by 8 bases, leaving 9 bases between them. The CDR3 spells CASSTQKEAFF. The DNA for the CDR3 is TGTGCCAGCAGCACCCAGAAGGAAGCTTTCTTT.

This clone was seen a few times. The rearrangement joins TRBV30 to TRBJ2-7; 10 bases agree with TRBD1. Germline values: CDR1 GTSNPN, CDR2 SVGIG (reference sequence). The CDR3 has 14 residues. The J segment lost 4 bases and the V segment lost 4 bases, leaving 7 bases of the junction unmatched. The CDR3, as DNA: TGTGCCTGGAACCATGGACAGGGGGTTTACGAGCAGTACTTC. Translation: CAWNHGQGVYEQYF.

V and J are TRBV10-3 and TRBJ2-2, with TRBD2 as a possible D gene (6 bases). Germline V gene lookup returns CDR1 ENHRY and CDR2 SYGVKD. The CDR3 is 12 amino acids. Trimming pared 7 bases from V and 4 bases from J, leaving 7 bases between. The CDR3 DNA follows: TGTGCCATCACCGGGGGCACCGGGGAGCTGTTTTTT. Protein product: CAITGGTGELFF.